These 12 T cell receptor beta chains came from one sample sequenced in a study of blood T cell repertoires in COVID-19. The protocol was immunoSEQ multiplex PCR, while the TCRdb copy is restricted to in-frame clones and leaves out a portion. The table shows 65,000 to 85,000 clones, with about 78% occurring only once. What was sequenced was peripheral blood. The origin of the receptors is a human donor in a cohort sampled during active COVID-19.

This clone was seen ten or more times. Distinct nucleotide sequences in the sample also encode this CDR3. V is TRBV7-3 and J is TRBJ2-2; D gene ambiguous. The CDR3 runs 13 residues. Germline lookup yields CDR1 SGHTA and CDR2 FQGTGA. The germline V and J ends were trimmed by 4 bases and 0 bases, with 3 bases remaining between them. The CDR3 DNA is TGTGCCAGCAGCTCCTCGAACACCGGGGAGCTGTTTTTT. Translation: CASSSSNTGELFF.

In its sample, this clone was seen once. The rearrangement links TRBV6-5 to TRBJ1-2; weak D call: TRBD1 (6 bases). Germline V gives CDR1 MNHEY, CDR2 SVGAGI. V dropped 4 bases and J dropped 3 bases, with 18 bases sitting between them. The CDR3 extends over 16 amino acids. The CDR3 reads CASSLTGTLGDYGYTF. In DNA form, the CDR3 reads TGTGCCAGCAGTTTAACAGGGACCCTTGGGGACTATGGCTACACCTTC.

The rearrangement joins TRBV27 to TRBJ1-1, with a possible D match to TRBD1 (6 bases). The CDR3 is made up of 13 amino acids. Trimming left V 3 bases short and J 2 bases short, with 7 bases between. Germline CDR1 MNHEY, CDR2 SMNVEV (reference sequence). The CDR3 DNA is TGTGCCAGCAGTTTCAGGGGAAACACTGAAGCTTTCTTT. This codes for CASSFRGNTEAFF.

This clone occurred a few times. The CDR3 is CASRAGTGGLDEQFF. The CDR3 coding sequence is TGCGCCAGCAGGGCCGGGACAGGGGGCCTCGATGAGCAGTTCTTC. The chain is built from TRBV5-1 and TRBJ2-1; the match to TRBD1 covers 12 bases. Germline CDR1 is SGHRS and CDR2 is YFSETQ. This CDR3 has 15 residues. Trimming cost V 5 bases and J 8 bases; bases outside gene matches: 8.

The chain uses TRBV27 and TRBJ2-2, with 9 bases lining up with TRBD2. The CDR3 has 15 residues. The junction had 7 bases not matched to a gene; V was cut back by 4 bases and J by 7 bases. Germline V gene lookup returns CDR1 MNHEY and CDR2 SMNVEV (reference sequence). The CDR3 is CASSSGLAPLGELFF. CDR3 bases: TGTGCCAGCAGTTCGGGACTAGCTCCTCTCGGGGAGCTGTTTTTT.

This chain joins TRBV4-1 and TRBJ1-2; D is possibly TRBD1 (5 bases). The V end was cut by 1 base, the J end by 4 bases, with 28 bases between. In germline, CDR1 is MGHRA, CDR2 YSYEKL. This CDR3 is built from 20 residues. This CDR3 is CASSQGEDMGREERRYGYTF. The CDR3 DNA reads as TGCGCCAGCAGCCAAGGAGAAGATATGGGCAGGGAGGAGCGGCGCTATGGCTACACCTTC.

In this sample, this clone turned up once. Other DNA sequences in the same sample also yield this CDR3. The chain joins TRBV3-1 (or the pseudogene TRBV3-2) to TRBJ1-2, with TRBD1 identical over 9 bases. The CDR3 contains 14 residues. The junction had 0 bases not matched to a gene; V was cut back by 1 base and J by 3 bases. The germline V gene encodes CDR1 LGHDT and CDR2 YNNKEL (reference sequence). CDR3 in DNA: TGTGCCAGCAGCCAAGGGGACAGGGACTATGGCTACACCTTC. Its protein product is CASSQGDRDYGYTF.

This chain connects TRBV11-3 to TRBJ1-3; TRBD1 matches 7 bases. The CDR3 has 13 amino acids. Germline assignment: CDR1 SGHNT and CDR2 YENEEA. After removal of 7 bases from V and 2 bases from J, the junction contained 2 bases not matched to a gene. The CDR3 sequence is CASTTGAGNTIYF. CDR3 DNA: TGTGCCAGCACCACAGGGGCTGGAAACACCATATATTTT.

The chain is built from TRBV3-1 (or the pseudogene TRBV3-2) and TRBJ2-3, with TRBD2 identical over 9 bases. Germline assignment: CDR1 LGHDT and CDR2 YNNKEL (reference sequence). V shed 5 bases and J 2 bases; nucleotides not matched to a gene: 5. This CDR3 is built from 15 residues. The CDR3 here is CASSSTSGFTDTQYF. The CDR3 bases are TGTGCCAGCAGCTCGACTAGCGGATTCACAGATACGCAGTATTTT.

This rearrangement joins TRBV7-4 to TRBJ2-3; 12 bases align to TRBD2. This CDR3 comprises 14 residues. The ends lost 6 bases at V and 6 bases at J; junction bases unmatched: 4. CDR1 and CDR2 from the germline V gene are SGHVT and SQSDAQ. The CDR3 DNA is TGTGCCAGCAGTCGGACTAGCGGGAAGGATACGCAGTATTTT. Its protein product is CASSRTSGKDTQYF.

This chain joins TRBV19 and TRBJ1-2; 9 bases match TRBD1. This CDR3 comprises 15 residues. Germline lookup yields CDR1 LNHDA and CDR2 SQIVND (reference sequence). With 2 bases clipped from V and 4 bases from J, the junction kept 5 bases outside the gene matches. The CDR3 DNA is TGTGCCAGTAGTATACCGGGACAGGGTACCTATGGCTACACCTTC. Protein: CASSIPGQGTYGYTF.

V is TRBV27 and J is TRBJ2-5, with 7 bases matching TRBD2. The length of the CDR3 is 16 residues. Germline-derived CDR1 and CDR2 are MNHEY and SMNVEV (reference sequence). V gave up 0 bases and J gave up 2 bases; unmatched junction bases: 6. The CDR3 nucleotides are TGTGCCAGCAGTTTATCGGGCGGGGGAGAGCAAGAGACCCAGTACTTC. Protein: CASSLSGGGEQETQYF.